This T cell receptor (beta chain) is from a study of tumor and adjacent non-tumor tissue in lung cancer. Study summary: The cohort had about a dozen adenocarcinoma, 2 squamous cell and 1 small cell patients. Patients were aged roughly 31 to 76, 10 men and 4 to 6 women, stage I to III. Whole-study results and caveats: Patients with more diverse tumor TCRs had worse survival. Tumor repertoires had a smaller top 100 clone share than normal lung.

Remarks on this clonotype: The antigen is unknown.

This sample's RNA came from whole unsorted tissue. A modified ARM-PCR protocol with three rounds of nested PCR amplified TCRbeta. Via MiXCR, TCRdb re-called the multiplex PCR reads, giving one row per CDR3 protein. The sample has about 200,000 distinct CDR3 sequences, 70% to 75% seen once. Sequenced: lung tumor tissue. This clonotype was sampled from a man aged 55 to 70 with non-small cell lung cancer.

The CDR3: CASMGDNNEKLFF. The CDR3 nucleotides read TGCGCCAGCATGGGGGATAATAATGAAAAACTGTTTTTT. V is TRBV5-1 and J is TRBJ1-4; maybe TRBD1 (5 bases). Trimming shortened V by 6 bases and J by 4 bases, and 10 bases separated the two germline ends. The CDR3 covers 13 residues. Looked up from germline, CDR1 is SGHRS and CDR2 is YFSETQ.